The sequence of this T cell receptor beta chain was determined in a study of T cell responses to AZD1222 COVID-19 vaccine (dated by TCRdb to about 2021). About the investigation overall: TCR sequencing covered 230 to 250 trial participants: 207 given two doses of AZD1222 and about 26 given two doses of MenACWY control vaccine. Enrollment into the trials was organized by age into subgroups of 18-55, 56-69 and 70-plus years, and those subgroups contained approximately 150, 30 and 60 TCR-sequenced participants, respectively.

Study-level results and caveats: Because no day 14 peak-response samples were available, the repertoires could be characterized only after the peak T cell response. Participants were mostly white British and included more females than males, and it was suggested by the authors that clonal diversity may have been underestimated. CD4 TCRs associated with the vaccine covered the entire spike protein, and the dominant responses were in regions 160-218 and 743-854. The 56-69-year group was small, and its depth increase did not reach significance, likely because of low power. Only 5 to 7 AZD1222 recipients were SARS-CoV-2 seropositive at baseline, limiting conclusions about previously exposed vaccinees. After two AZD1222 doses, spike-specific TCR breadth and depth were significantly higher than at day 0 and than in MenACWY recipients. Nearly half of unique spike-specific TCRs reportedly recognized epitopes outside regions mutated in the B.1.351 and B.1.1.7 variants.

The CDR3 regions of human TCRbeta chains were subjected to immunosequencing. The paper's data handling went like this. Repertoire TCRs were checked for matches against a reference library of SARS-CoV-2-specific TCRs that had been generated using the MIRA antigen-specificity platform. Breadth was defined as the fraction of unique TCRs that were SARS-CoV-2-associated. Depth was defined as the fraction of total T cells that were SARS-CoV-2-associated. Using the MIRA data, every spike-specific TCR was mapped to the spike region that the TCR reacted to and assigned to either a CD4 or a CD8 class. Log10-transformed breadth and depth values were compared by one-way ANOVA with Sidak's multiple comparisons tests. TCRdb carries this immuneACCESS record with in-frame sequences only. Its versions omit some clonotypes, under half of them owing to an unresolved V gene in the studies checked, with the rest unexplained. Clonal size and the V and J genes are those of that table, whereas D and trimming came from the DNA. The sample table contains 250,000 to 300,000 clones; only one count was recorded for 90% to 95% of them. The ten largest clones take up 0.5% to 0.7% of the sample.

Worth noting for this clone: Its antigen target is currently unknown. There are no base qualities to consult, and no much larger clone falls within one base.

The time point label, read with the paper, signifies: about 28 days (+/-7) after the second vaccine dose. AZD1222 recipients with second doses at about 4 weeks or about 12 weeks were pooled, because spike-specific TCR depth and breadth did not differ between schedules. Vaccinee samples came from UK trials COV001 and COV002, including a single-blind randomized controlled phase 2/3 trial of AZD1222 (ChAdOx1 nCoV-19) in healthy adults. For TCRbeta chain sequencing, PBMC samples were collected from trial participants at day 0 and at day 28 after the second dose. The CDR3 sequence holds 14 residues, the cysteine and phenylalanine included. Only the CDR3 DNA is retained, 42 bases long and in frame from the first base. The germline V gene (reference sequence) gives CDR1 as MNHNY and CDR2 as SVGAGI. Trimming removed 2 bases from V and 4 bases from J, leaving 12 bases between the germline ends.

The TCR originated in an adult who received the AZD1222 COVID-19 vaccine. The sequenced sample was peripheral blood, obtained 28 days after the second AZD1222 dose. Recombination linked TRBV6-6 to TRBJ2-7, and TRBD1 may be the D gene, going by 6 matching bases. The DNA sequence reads TGTGCCAGCAGTTACGGCAGGGGAATATACGAGCAGTACTTC. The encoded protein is CASSYGRGIYEQYF.